Each of the 23 T cell receptor beta chains below was sequenced from the same sample in a study of PD-1 blockade in classical Hodgkin lymphoma (dated by TCRdb to about 2020). According to the study, the label for this sample's time point signals: cycle 2 day 1 (C2D1) of nivolumab. Every trial patient had relapsed after autologous stem cell transplantation, and cohorts A, B and C differed in prior brentuximab vedotin exposure. The library was made by the immunoSEQ multiplex PCR assay. TCRdb mirrors the immuneACCESS table, restricted to in-frame sequences. Some clones are absent from its copies; in checked studies, under half trace to an unresolved V gene, and the reason for the others is unknown. The sample yields over 45,000 clones; 73% were counted once. The leading ten clones occupy roughly 16% of the sample. This specimen was peripheral blood mononuclear cells (PBMCs), taken before the second cycle of nivolumab. The receptor source for this set is a human donor with classical Hodgkin lymphoma.

This chain uses TRBV7-2 with TRBJ2-7; TRBD2 aligns across 7 bases. V dropped 5 bases and J dropped 3; count of bases not matched to a gene: 13. This CDR3 has 16 amino acids. Germline CDR1 is SGHTA and CDR2 is FQGNSA. CDR3 bases: TGTGCCAGCAGCAAAGTCGGGGCGGGAGCCGGCTACGAGCAGTACTTC. Translated: CASSKVGAGAGYEQYF.

The CDR3 nucleotides read TGTGCCAGCAGCCCCCGCGGCGCGAACACCGGGGAGCTGTTTTTT. This codes for CASSPRGANTGELFF. This chain connects TRBV7-3 to TRBJ2-2; no clear D. The CDR3 sequence is 15 residues long. V dropped 5 bases and J dropped 0 bases, with 10 bases sitting between them. CDR1 and CDR2 (germline): SGHTA, FQGTGA.

This clone occurred a few times. The chain recombines TRBV19 with TRBJ2-7; TRBD1 matches at 10 bases. J lost 1 base, V lost 7 bases, and 4 bases had no gene match. The CDR3 runs 14 residues. CDR1 and CDR2 (germline): LNHDA, SQIVND (reference sequence). CDR3: CASMRDRGSYEQYF. CDR3 in DNA: TGTGCCAGTATGCGGGACAGGGGATCCTACGAGCAGTACTTC.

The chain has TRBV4-2 and TRBJ2-5; weak D call: TRBD2 (6 bases). Trimming left V 5 bases short and J 5 bases short, with 18 bases between. Germline CDR1 is LGHNA and CDR2 is YNFKEQ. The CDR3 length is 15 residues. The CDR3 reads CASSEPGQGRETQYF. The CDR3 DNA is TGTGCCAGCAGCGAACCGGGCCAAGGGAGGGAGACCCAGTACTTC.

In DNA, the CDR3 is TGTGCCAGCTCACCTATAGGAGCGGGAGGGCCCCACGAGCAGTACTTC. As protein: CASSPIGAGGPHEQYF. The gene calls are TRBV18 and TRBJ2-7, with TRBD2 matching 10 bases. The V segment lost 3 bases and the J segment 5 bases; nucleotides outside the gene matches: 10. This CDR3 region has 16 residues. CDR1 is KGHSH, CDR2 LQKENI, per germline. The whole variable domain, remainder taken from reference TRBV18 and TRBJ2-7, is NAGVMQNPRHLVRRRGQEARLRCSPMKGHSHVYWYRQLPEEGLKFMVYLQKENIIDESGMPKERFSAEFPKEGPSILRIQQVVRGDSAAYFCASSPIGAGGPHEQYFGPGTRLTVT.

The gene calls are TRBV30 and TRBJ2-7, with 9 bases aligning to TRBD2. The CDR3 extends over 13 amino acids. With V trimmed by 4 bases and J by 3 bases, 4 bases remained unmatched. CDR1 and CDR2 from the germline V gene are GTSNPN and SVGIG (reference sequence). CDR3 in DNA: TGTGCCTGGAACGGACTAGCGAACTACGAGCAGTACTTC. It codes for CAWNGLANYEQYF.

The chain is built from TRBV6-5 and TRBJ1-5; D is possibly TRBD1 (5 bases). The V gene's germline CDR1 is MNHEY and CDR2 SVGAGI. Between the trimmed V and J ends, which lost 7 bases and 0 bases, there was a span of 13 bases. The CDR3 covers 15 residues. The CDR3 region is CASTPTGLSNQPQHF. The CDR3 DNA reads TGTGCCAGCACCCCTACAGGACTTAGCAATCAGCCCCAGCATTTT.

V and J are TRBV13 and TRBJ1-1, with TRBD1 identical over 7 bases. Germline CDR1 is PRHDT and CDR2 is FYEKMQ (reference sequence). After removal of 6 bases from V and 6 bases from J, the junction contained 16 bases not matched to a gene. This CDR3 region has 16 residues. The CDR3, as DNA: TGTGCCAGCAGTTATCGTCCACAGGGGCCGTACGCTGAAGCTTTCTTT. The encoded protein is CASSYRPQGPYAEAFF.

The chain joins TRBV28 to TRBJ1-5; 9 bases align to TRBD1. The ends lost 6 bases at V and 2 bases at J; junction bases unmatched: 17. CDR3 length equals 19 residues. CDR1 is MDHEN, CDR2 SYDVKM, per germline. CDR3 DNA: TGTGCCAGCAGCTGGGCCAAACAGGGGGCGGTTTTGGGCAATCAGCCCCAGCATTTT. Amino acids: CASSWAKQGAVLGNQPQHF.

This sequence joins TRBV18 and TRBJ1-5, with D maybe TRBD1 (6 bases). The CDR3 contains 18 residues. V lost 0 bases, J lost 0 bases, and 15 bases lay in between. The germline V gene has CDR1 KGHSH and CDR2 LQKENI. In DNA form, the CDR3 reads TGTGCCAGCTCACCACCCGGATTTGGGACAAATAGCAATCAGCCCCAGCATTTT. Its protein product is CASSPPGFGTNSNQPQHF. Full variable domain (missing parts from reference TRBV18 and TRBJ1-5): NAGVMQNPRHLVRRRGQEARLRCSPMKGHSHVYWYRQLPEEGLKFMVYLQKENIIDESGMPKERFSAEFPKEGPSILRIQQVVRGDSAAYFCASSPPGFGTNSNQPQHFGDGTRLSIL.

V and J are TRBV21-1 and TRBJ1-5; the table's TRBD1 call for D was not verified on the DNA. TRBV21-1 is described as a pseudogene. The CDR3 consists of 16 residues. The CDR3 region is CASSKKRGQGNQPQHF. In DNA, the CDR3 is TGTGCCAGCAGCAAAAAGAGAGGACAGGGAAATCAGCCCCAGCATTTT.

The chain is built from TRBV27 and TRBJ1-2, with D tentatively TRBD1 (6 bases). The length of the CDR3 is 14 residues. Trimming took 6 bases from V and 2 from J, leaving 13 bases between them. Germline CDR1 and CDR2: MNHEY and SMNVEV (reference sequence). The CDR3 reads CASRLGGGNYGYTF. CDR3 bases: TGTGCCAGCAGACTAGGAGGGGGAAACTATGGCTACACCTTC.

V is TRBV18 and J is TRBJ1-4; no firm D call. This CDR3 has 12 amino acids. Germline V gene lookup returns CDR1 KGHSH and CDR2 LQKENI. Trimming took off 1 base at V and 10 bases at J, with 7 bases between the two ends. The CDR3 here is CASSPQEGKLFF. The CDR3 nucleotides are TGTGCCAGCTCACCACAGGAGGGAAAACTGTTTTTT.

CDR3 residues: CASSLKTSGIGRIRDTQYF. As DNA, the CDR3 is TGTGCCAGCAGTTTAAAGACTAGCGGGATTGGGAGGATCCGGGATACGCAGTATTTT. This rearrangement joins TRBV27 to TRBJ2-3; the match to TRBD2 covers 11 bases. From germline, CDR1 is MNHEY and CDR2 SMNVEV (reference sequence). The CDR3 is made up of 19 amino acids. The ends lost 2 bases at V and 6 bases at J; junction bases unmatched: 16.

This chain links TRBV7-8 with TRBJ2-1, with 9 positions matching TRBD2. The CDR3 has 15 amino acids. Germline V gene lookup returns CDR1 SGHVS and CDR2 FQNEAQ. V lost 8 bases and J lost 3; bases outside the gene matches: 8. The CDR3 region has the DNA TGTGCCAGCCGCCTTTTAGCGGGAGTCTACAATGAGCAGTTCTTC. Its protein product is CASRLLAGVYNEQFF.

J is TRBJ1-2 and V is TRBV7-9; unclear D gene. Germline CDR1 reads SEHNR; CDR2 reads FQNEAQ (reference sequence). This CDR3 is 11 amino acids long. V was shortened by 5 bases and J by 5 bases, with 6 bases between the two germline ends. The DNA for the CDR3 is TGTGCCAGCAGCCTACAGTATGGCTACACCTTC. Its translation is CASSLQYGYTF.

This sequence joins TRBV6-6 and TRBJ2-7; D unresolved. V was trimmed by 0 bases and J by 0 bases, leaving 9 bases between them. The germline V gene has CDR1 MNHNY and CDR2 SVGAGI (reference sequence). There are 15 residues in the CDR3. CDR3 DNA: TGTGCCAGCAGTTACTCGGCAGCTACCTCCTACGAGCAGTACTTC. This encodes CASSYSAATSYEQYF.

Turning to this clone: At the DNA level, this CDR3 is encoded by other sequences in the same sample as well. This chain joins TRBV6-5 and TRBJ1-5, with 7 bases identical to TRBD1. J gave up 4 bases and V 6 bases, and 3 bases lay outside the gene matches. Germline loops: CDR1 MNHEY, CDR2 SVGAGI. The CDR3 length is 13 residues. The CDR3 coding sequence is TGTGCCAGCAGGGGGACAGTGAATCAGCCCCAGCATTTT. It translates to CASRGTVNQPQHF.

The V gene is TRBV6-5, the J gene TRBJ1-1; unclear D gene. Trimming took off 7 bases at V and 6 bases at J, with 18 bases between the two ends. This CDR3 region has 14 residues. Germline lookup yields CDR1 MNHEY and CDR2 SVGAGI. CDR3: CASTPAFINAEAFF. DNA for the CDR3: TGTGCCAGCACCCCCGCATTCATAAACGCTGAAGCTTTCTTT.

The genes are TRBV6-5 and TRBJ2-7; the D gene is possibly TRBD2 (7 bases). The CDR3 covers 14 residues. V lost 0 bases and J 2 bases, leaving 8 bases between the germline ends. Germline loops: CDR1 MNHEY, CDR2 SVGAGI. The CDR3 coding sequence is TGTGCCAGCAGTTACTCGCGGGGGCCCTACGAGCAGTACTTC. Its translation: CASSYSRGPYEQYF.

This chain connects TRBV7-9 to TRBJ1-2; weak D call: TRBD1 (6 bases). Germline CDR1 SEHNR, CDR2 FQNEAQ (reference sequence). The ends were cut back, 1 base at V and 6 bases at J, with 15 bases in the middle. The CDR3 sequence is 15 residues long. The CDR3 DNA is TGTGCCAGCAGCTTAGGGGACACAATCTCCCATGGCTACACCTTC. It translates to CASSLGDTISHGYTF.

This sequence joins TRBV18 and TRBJ1-5, with no clear D. CDR3 size: 14 residues. CDR1 and CDR2 (germline): KGHSH, LQKENI. Trimming removed 2 bases at V and 0 bases at J, with 5 bases between. This CDR3 reads CASSPGVSNQPQHF. CDR3 nucleotides: TGTGCCAGCTCACCAGGGGTTAGCAATCAGCCCCAGCATTTT. The complete variable domain, with remaining parts taken from reference TRBV18 and TRBJ1-5, reads NAGVMQNPRHLVRRRGQEARLRCSPMKGHSHVYWYRQLPEEGLKFMVYLQKENIIDESGMPKERFSAEFPKEGPSILRIQQVVRGDSAAYFCASSPGVSNQPQHFGDGTRLSIL.

The V and J genes are TRBV5-1 and TRBJ2-7; TRBD2 is a possible D gene (6 bases). Germline assignment: CDR1 SGHRS and CDR2 YFSETQ. Between the trimmed V and J ends, which lost 4 bases and 2 bases, there was a span of 13 bases. The CDR3 spans 14 residues. The CDR3 DNA reads as TGCGCCAGCAGCGACCCGGGACTCACCTACGAGCAGTACTTC. Translation gives CASSDPGLTYEQYF.